Reported below is one T cell receptor beta chain. As yet, its antigen is unknown. TCRbeta library preparation incorporated unique molecular identifiers. In TCRdb, the PCR reads were re-called with MiXCR into one record per CDR3 protein. The table includes 250,000 to 300,000 distinct CDR3 sequences, just over 7.5% detected once. The data derive from a study of T-cell reconstitution after alpha-beta-depleted transplantation in children. Trimming at V came to 0 bases and at J to 3 bases, leaving 5 bases not matched to a gene. From germline, CDR1 is MNHEY and CDR2 SVGAGI. CDR3 length: 16 residues. Study results and caveats: Several hundred rapidly expanded clones from non-depleted graft cells reportedly supplied alpha-beta T cells about two months post-transplant. By one year post-transplant, T-cell counts and diversity largely arose from T cells that were newly produced. It was surviving recipient T cells and thymic progenitors that gave some patients high TCRbeta diversity at day 60.

The receptor's source is a female patient between 2 and 15 years old who had a stem cell transplant for Fanconi anemia, so the T cells may come from the graft donor. The V call is TRBV6-5, the J call TRBJ1-5, with TRBD1 matching 7 bases. Sequenced material: peripheral blood, taken 360 days after TCRalphabeta/CD19-depleted stem cell transplant. The CDR3 here is CASSYSKGANNQPQHF. The CDR3 nucleotides read TGTGCCAGCAGTTACTCTAAGGGGGCTAACAATCAGCCCCAGCATTTT.